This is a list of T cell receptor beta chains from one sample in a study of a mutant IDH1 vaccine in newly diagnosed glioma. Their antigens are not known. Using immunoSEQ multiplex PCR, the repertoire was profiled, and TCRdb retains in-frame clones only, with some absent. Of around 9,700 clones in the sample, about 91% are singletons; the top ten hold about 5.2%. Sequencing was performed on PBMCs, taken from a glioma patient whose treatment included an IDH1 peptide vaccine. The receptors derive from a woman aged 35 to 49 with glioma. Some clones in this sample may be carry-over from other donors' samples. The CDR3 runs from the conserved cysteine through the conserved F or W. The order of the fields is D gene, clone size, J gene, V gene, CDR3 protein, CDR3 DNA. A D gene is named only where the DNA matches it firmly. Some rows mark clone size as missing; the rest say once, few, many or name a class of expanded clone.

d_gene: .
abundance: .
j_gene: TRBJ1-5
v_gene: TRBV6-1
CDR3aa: CASSPLGLSNQPQHF
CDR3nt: TGTGCCAGCAGTCCCCTGGGACTTAGCAATCAGCCCCAGCATTTT

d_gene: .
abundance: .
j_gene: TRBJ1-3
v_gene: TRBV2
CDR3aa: CASTVSGNTIYF
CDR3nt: TGTGCCAGCACCGTCTCTGGAAACACCATATATTTT

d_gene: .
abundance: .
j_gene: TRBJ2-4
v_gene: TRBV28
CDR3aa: CASSLSRLDIQYF
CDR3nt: TGTGCCAGCAGTTTATCCCGGTTGGACATTCAGTACTTC

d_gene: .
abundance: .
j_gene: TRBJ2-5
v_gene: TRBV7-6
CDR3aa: CASSLTSSWGETQYF
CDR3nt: TGTGCCAGCAGCTTGACGTCCAGTTGGGGGGAGACCCAGTACTTC

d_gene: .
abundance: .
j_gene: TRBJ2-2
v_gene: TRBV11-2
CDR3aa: CASSLTTDPNTGELFF
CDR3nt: TGTGCCAGCAGCCTAACCACAGATCCGAACACCGGGGAGCTGTTTTTT

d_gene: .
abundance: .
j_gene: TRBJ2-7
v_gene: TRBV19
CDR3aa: CASSAVTTSEQYF
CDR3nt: TGTGCCAGTAGTGCCGTAACAACCTCCGAGCAGTACTTC

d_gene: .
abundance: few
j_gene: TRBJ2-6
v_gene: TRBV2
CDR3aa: CASSNQGSSGANVLTF
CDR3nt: TGTGCCAGCAGTAATCAGGGGAGCTCTGGGGCCAACGTCCTGACTTTC

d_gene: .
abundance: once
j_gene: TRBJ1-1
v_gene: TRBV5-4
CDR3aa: CASSLEDGTEAFF
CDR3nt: TGTGCCAGCAGCTTGGAGGATGGCACTGAAGCTTTCTTT

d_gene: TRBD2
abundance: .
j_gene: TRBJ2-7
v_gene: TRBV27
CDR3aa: CASSSGGRVLSEQYF
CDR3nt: TGTGCCAGCAGTTCTGGCGGGAGGGTCCTGTCCGAGCAGTACTTC

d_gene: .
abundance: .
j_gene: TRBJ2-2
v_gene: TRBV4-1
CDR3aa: CASSQGPNTGELFF
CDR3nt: TGCGCCAGCAGCCAGGGCCCTAACACCGGGGAGCTGTTTTTT

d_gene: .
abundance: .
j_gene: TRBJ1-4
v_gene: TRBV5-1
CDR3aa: CASSPTVSNNEKLFF
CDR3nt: TGCGCCAGCAGCCCCACAGTTTCCAATAATGAAAAACTGTTTTTT

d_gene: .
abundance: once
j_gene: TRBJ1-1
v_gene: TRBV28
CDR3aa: CASSSPISGTSGGGNTEAFF
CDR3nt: TGTGCCAGCAGTTCCCCAATCTCCGGGACATCGGGAGGGGGGAACACTGAAGCTTTCTTT

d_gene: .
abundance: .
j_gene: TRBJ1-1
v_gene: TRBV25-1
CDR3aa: CASRTGGNTEAFF
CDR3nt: TGTGCCAGCAGGACAGGAGGGAACACTGAAGCTTTCTTT

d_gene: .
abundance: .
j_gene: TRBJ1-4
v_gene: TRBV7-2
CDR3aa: CASSLGGVANEKLFF
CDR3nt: TGTGCCAGCAGCTTAGGTGGAGTTGCTAATGAAAAACTGTTTTTT

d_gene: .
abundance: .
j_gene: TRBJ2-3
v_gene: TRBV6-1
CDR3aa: CASSVQGLKTDTQYF
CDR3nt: TGTGCCAGCAGTGTGCAAGGTTTAAAAACAGATACGCAGTATTTT

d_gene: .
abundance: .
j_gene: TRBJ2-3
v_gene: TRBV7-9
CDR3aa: CASSYQGPPADTQYF
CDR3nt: TGTGCCAGCAGCTACCAGGGACCCCCGGCAGATACGCAGTATTTT

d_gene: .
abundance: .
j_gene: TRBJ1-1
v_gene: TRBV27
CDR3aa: CASLRGFGMNTEAFF
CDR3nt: TGTGCCAGCCTGAGGGGCTTTGGGATGAACACTGAAGCTTTCTTT